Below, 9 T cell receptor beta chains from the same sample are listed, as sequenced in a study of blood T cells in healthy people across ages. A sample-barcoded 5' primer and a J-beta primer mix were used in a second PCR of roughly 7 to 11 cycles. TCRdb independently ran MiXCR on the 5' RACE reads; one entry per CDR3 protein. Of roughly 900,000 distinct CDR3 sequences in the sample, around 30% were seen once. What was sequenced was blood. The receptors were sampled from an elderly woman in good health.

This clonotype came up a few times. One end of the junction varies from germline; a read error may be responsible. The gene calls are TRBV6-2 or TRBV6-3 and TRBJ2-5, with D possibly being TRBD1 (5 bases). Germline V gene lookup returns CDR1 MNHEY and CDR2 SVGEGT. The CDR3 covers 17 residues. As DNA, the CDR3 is TGTGCCTGCAGTCCTTTAAGTGGTACAGGTGACCAAGAGACCCAGTACTTC. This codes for CACSPLSGTGDQETQYF.

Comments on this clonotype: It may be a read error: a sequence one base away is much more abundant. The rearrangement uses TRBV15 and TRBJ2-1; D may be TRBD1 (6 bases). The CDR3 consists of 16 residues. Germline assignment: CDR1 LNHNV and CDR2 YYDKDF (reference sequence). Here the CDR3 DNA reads TGTGTCACCAGCAGAGACCCTGGGACATTTTACAATGAGCAGTTCTTC. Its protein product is CVTSRDPGTFYNEQFF. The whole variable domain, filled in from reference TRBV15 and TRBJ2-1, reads DAMVIQNPRYQVTQFGKPVTLSCSQTLNHNVMYWYQQKSSQAPKLLFHYYDKDFNNEADTPDNFQSRRPNTSFCFLDIRSPGLGDTAMYLCVTSRDPGTFYNEQFFGPGTRLTVL.

The CDR3 region is CASSVRTGGSDTQYF. CDR3 nucleotide sequence: TGTGCCAGCAGCGTTAGGACAGGGGGATCAGATACGCAGTATTTT. The gene calls are TRBV9 and TRBJ2-3; TRBD1 matches 10 bases. The germline gives CDR1 SGDLS, CDR2 YYNGEE. J was trimmed by 4 bases and V by 2 bases; bases with no gene match: 4. The CDR3 has 15 residues.

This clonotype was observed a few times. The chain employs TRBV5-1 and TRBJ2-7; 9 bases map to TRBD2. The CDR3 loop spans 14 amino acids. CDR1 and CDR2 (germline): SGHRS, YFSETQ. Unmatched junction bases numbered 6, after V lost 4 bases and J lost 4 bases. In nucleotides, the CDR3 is TGCGCCAGCAGCCCGAGGACTAGCGAATACGAGCAGTACTTC. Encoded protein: CASSPRTSEYEQYF.

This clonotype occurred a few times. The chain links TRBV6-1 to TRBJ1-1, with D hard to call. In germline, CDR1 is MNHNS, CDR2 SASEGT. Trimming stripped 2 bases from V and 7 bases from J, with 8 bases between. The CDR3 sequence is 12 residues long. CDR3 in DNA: TGTGCCAGCAGTGAAACAAGGAGTGAAGCTTTCTTT. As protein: CASSETRSEAFF.

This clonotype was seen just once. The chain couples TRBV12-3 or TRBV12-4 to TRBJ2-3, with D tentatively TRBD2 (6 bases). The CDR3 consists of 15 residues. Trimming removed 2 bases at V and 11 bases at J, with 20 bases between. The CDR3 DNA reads TGTGCCAGCAGTTTAAGGAGAGTGGGCGCGGGGAAGCAGTATTTT. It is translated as CASSLRRVGAGKQYF.

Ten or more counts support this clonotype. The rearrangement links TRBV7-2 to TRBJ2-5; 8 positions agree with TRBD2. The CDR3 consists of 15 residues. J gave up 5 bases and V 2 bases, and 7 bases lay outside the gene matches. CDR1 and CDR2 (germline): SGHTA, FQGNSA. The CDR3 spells CASSLIGTRKETQYF. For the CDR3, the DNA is TGTGCCAGCAGCTTAATCGGGACTAGGAAGGAGACCCAGTACTTC.

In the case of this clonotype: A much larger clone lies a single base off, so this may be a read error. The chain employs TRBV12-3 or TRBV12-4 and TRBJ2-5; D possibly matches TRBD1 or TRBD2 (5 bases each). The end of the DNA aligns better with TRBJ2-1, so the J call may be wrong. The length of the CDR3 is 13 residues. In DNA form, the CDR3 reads TGTGCCAGTCTACGGGACCACCAAGAGACCCAGTTCTTC. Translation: CASLRDHQETQFF.

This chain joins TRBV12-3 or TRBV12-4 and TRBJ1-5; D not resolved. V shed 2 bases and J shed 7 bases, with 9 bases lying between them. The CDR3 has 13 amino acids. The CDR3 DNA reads TGTGCCAGCAGTTTAATGGGCGAACAGCCCCAGCATTTT. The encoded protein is CASSLMGEQPQHF.